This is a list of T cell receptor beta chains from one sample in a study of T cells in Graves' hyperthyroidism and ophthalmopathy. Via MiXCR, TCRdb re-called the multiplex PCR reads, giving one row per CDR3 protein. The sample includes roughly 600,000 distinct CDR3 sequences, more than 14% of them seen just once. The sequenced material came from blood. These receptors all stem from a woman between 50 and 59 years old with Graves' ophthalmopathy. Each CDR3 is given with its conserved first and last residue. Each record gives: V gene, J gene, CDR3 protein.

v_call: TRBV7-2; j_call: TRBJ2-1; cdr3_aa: CASSSEPSGSLNEQFF
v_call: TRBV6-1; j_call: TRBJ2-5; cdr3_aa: CASSRQGATQETQYF
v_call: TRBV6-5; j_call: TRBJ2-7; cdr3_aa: CASSYLSAESPHEQYF
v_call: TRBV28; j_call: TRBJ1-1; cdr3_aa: CASSLIMNTEAFF
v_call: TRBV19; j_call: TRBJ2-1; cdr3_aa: CASIGLGIASSSYNEQFF
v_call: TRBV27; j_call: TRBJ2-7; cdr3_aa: CASSLIALADSYEQYF
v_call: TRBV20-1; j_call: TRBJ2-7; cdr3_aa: CSARDEGSVTYEQYF
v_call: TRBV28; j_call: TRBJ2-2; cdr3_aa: CASSFQGSTGELFF
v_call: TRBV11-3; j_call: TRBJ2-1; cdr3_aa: CASSSQDRRTSSYNEQFF
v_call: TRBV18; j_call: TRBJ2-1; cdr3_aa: CASSPPAGAGKYEQFF
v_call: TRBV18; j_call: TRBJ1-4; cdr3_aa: CASSPRQGAGEKLFF
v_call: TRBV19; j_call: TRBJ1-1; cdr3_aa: CASSILSRAFF
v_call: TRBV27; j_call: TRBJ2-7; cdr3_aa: CASSFVAESSEQYF
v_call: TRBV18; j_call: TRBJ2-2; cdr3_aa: CASSPSPIRGTGELFF
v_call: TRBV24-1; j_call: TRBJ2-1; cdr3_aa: CATNKGDAPGDNEQFF
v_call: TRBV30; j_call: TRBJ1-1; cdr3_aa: CAWRMGMNTEAFF
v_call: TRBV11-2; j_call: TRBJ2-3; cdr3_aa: CASSATGLGPYSTDTQYF
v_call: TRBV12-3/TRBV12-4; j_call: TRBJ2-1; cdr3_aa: CASSSQRLPRGNEQFF
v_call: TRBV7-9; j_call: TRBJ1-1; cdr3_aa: CASSQGTSTEAFF
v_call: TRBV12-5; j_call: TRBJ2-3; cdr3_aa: CASGKPDTQYF
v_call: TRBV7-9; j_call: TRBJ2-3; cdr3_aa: CASSVQTSGRTHNTDTQYF
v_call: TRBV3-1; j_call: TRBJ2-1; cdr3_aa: CASRGSGRYNEQFF
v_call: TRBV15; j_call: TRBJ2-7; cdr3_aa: CATSRDPGTYEQYF
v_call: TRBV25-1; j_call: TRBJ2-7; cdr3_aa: CASRGPSSGRIILQYF
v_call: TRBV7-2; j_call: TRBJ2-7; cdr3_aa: CASSLSRASGRSVWYEQYF
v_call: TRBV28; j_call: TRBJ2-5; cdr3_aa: CASSRLTGNQETQYF
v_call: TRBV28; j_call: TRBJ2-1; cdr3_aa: CASSRGLAGIAYNEQFF
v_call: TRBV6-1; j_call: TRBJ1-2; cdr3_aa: CASQDRIYGYTF
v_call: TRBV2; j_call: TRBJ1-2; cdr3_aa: CASSSVANYGYTF
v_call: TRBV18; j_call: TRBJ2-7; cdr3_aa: CASSPDPLGVSEQYF
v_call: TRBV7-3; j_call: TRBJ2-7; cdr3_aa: CASSPQARGEQYF
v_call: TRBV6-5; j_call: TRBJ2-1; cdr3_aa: CASSYLRGAHEQFF
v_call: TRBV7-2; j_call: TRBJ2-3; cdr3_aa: CASRQSGGGTDTQYF
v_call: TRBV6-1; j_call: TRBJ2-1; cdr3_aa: CASSMGGRSYNEQFF
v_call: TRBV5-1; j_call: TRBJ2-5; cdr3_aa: CASSFTSGPSGETQYF
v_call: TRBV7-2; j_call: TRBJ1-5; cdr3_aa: CATSEADRFQHF
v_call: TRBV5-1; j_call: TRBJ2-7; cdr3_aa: CASSLIPAPSYEQYF
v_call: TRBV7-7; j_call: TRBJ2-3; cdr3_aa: CASSSPAGKADTQYF
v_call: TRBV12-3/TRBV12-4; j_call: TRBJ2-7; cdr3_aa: CASSTGLYEQYF
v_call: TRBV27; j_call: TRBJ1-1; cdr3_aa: CASNPTGAGEAFF
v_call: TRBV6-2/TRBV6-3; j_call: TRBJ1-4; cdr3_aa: CASRWTGPGEKLFF
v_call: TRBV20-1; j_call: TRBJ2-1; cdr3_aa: CSARPGLAGGGEQFF
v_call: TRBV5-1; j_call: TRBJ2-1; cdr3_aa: CASSLEVVPDEQFF
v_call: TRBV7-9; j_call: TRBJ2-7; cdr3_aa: CASSWGTGAYEQYF
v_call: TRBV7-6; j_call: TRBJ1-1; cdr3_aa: CASSLFRGNTEAFF
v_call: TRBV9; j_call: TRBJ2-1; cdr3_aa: CASSVTTGLAAYNEQFF
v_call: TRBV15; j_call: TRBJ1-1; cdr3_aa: CATSFPTGTEAFF
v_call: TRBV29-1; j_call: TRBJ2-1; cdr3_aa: CSVAGGLGRSSYNEQFF